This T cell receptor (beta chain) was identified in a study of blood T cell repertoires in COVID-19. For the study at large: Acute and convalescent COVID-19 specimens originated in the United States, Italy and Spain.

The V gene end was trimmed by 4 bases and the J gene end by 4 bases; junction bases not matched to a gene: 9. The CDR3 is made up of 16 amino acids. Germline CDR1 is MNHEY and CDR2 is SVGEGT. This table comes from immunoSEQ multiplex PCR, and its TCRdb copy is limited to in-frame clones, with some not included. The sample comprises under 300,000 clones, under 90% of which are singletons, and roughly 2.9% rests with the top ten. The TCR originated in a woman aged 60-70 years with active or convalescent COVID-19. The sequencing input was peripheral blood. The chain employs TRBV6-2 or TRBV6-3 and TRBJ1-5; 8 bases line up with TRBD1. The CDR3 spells CASSSIRGRVNQPQHF. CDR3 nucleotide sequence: TGTGCCAGCAGTTCGATCAGGGGGCGGGTAAATCAGCCCCAGCATTTT.